This T cell receptor beta chain comes out of a study of cytomegalovirus exposure and HLA in healthy donors. Study-level background: Inside one of the first data releases sat around 86 million unique TCRs taken from HLA-typed donors. Notes on the study in general: TRBV6-2, TRBV6-3 and some other V segments were unresolvable in 87-base-pair reads.

Germline-derived CDR1 and CDR2 are SEHNR and FQNEAQ (reference sequence). CDR3 length: 14 amino acids. Trimming took off 5 bases at V and 6 bases at J, with 17 bases between the two ends. A word on this clone: Its antigen is currently unknown.

The PCR was carried out with 60 Vbeta primers and 13 Jbeta primers. Using immunoSEQ multiplex PCR, the repertoire was profiled, and TCRdb retains in-frame clones only, with some absent. This sample's table reports around 160,000 clones. The TCR sequence derives from a woman in her forties or fifties in good health and CMV-seronegative. The V and J genes are TRBV7-9 and TRBJ2-7; a weak D match, TRBD1 (5 bases). Sequenced input: PBMCs. The CDR3 is CASSVQGLPVEQYF. The DNA of the CDR3 is TGTGCCAGCAGCGTGCAGGGTCTCCCAGTCGAGCAGTACTTC.